These 4 T cell receptor beta chains were sequenced from one sample in a study of cytomegalovirus exposure and HLA in healthy donors. Method: immunoSEQ multiplex PCR; TCRdb's copy keeps in-frame clones and lacks some. The sample has under 200,000 clones, around 90% seen once. Sequencing was done on a sample of PBMCs. The receptors were gathered from a woman aged 18-29 years in good health and CMV-seropositive.

This clone was seen just once. This chain joins TRBV19 and TRBJ2-1; tentative D call: TRBD1 (5 bases). From germline, CDR1 is LNHDA and CDR2 SQIVND (reference sequence). Trimming pared 5 bases from V and 7 bases from J, leaving 9 bases between. The CDR3 has 12 residues. The CDR3 region is CASSRQQNEQFF. Written as DNA, the CDR3 is TGTGCCAGTAGTCGACAGCAGAATGAGCAGTTCTTC.

The rearrangement uses TRBV18 and TRBJ2-1, with a tentative D call TRBD2 (6 bases). The CDR3 consists of 14 residues. The germline V and J ends were trimmed by 8 bases and 8 bases, with 19 bases remaining between them. The germline CDR1 and CDR2 sequences are KGHSH and LQKENI. In DNA form, the CDR3 reads TGTGCCAGCAAGTCGGGGGTCCACAGCGATGAGCAGTTCTTC. Translated, it gives CASKSGVHSDEQFF.

The rearrangement uses TRBV27 and TRBJ1-1; D gene unclear. The V gene lost 3 bases and the J gene lost 2 bases, with 10 bases spanning the gap. Germline V gene lookup returns CDR1 MNHEY and CDR2 SMNVEV (reference sequence). CDR3 length: 14 residues. The CDR3 DNA sequence: TGTGCCAGCAGTTTGGTTGGGCCCAACACTGAAGCTTTCTTT. It encodes CASSLVGPNTEAFF.

The V call is TRBV7-9, the J call TRBJ1-1; 8 bases map to TRBD1. The CDR3 runs to 15 residues. Trimming cost V 5 bases and J 7 bases; bases outside gene matches: 12. The germline CDR1 and CDR2 sequences are SEHNR and FQNEAQ (reference sequence). The CDR3 protein is CASSQFLTGGVEAFF. The CDR3 DNA is TGTGCCAGCAGCCAGTTCCTTACAGGGGGGGTTGAAGCTTTCTTT.